This TCR beta chain was captured in a study of cytomegalovirus exposure and HLA in healthy donors. Study as a whole: Prior work identified more than 90 million unique TCR beta sequences in approximately 180 million T cells.

The PCR ran on 60 Vbeta and 13 Jbeta primers. Assay: immunoSEQ multiplex PCR; the TCRdb copy retains only in-frame clones and omits some. The sample yields 150,000 to 200,000 clones, about 70% seen once. The length of the CDR3 is 15 residues. The germline gives CDR1 LNHDA, CDR2 SQIVND (reference sequence). V trimming: 5 bases; J trimming: 4 bases; junction bases outside the gene matches: 10. The chain couples TRBV19 to TRBJ1-2; 7 bases are shared with TRBD1. The source of this sequence is a woman under 40 in good health and CMV-seronegative. The sample consisted of PBMCs. The CDR3 DNA reads TGTGCCAGTAGTCCACACTCGGACAGGCTCTATGGCTACACCTTC. Its translation is CASSPHSDRLYGYTF.